This T cell receptor (beta chain) was sequenced during a study of T and B cells in COVID-19 patients. Blood genomic DNA input for TRB amplification was about 250-550 ng. This clonotype has at least ten counts. TRB rearrangements were amplified by multiplex PCR with BIOMED2 TRB-A/B primers. Each CDR3 protein is one row after TCRdb ran MiXCR on the multiplex PCR reads. The table includes tens of thousands of distinct CDR3 sequences, approximately 30% detected once. V gave up 4 bases and J gave up 2 bases, with 4 bases separating them. Per germline, CDR1 MNHNS and CDR2 SASEGT. This CDR3 comprises 12 residues.

The specimen sequenced was blood. The TCR comes from a human donor who had recovered from COVID-19. V gene TRBV6-1 combines with J gene TRBJ2-3; D is uncertain. CDR3: CASSGYTDTQYF. CDR3 DNA: TGTGCCAGCAGTGGATACACAGATACGCAGTATTTT.